This T cell receptor (beta chain) was sequenced during a study of T cells in Graves' hyperthyroidism and ophthalmopathy. This clonotype has a count of ten or more. Template material for amplifying TCR beta CDR3 regions consisted of RNA transcripts. HTBI primers were the set used in a first-round RT-PCR of the TCR CDR3. TCRdb re-derived calls from the multiplex PCR reads in MiXCR, one entry per CDR3 protein. The data hold around 600,000 distinct CDR3 sequences, with 12% to 15% observed a single time. Based on clinical symptoms, serum thyroxine and TRAb, thyroid ultrasound and orbital computed tomography, diagnoses were reached. This CDR3 has 16 residues. Germline V CDR1 and CDR2: SGHNT, YENEEA. V was pared by 5 bases and J by 1 base, with 17 bases between.

Sequenced input: blood. V is TRBV11-3 and J is TRBJ1-2; D might be TRBD1 (6 bases). The origin of this receptor is a woman between 18 and 30 years old with Graves' ophthalmopathy. The CDR3 here is CASSRQDLEHNYGYTF. The CDR3 bases are TGTGCCAGCAGCCGACAGGACCTTGAACATAACTATGGCTACACCTTC.